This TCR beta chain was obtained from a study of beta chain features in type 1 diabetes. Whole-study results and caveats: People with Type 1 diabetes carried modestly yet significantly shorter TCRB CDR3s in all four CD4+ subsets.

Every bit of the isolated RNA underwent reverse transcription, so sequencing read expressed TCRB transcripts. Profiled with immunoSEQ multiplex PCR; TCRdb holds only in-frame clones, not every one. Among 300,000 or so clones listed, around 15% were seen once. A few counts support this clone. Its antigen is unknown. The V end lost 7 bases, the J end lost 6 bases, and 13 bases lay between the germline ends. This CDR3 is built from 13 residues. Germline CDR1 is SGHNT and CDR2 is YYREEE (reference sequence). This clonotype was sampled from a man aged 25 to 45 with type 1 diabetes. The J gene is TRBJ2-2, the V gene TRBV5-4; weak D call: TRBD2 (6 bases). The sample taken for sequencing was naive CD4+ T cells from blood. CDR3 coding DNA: TGTGCCAGCCACCGGGGAGGCCCCGGGGAGCTGTTTTTT. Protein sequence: CASHRGGPGELFF. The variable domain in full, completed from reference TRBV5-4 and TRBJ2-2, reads ETGVTQSPTHLIKTRGQQVTLRCSSQSGHNTVSWYQQALGQGPQFIFQYYREEENGRGNFPPRFSGLQFPNYSSELNVNALELDDSALYLCASHRGGPGELFFGEGSRLTVL.